This T cell receptor beta chain was obtained from a study of CD8 T cells in Susac syndrome. General study points: An acknowledgment was made by the study that its TCR sequencing and HLA analysis involved relatively few individuals.

The sequenced target, TCR beta, came from blood CD8+ and CD4+ T cells. Negative isolation yielded the CD8+ and CD4+ T cells, while FACS enriched the TEMRA cells. RNA in amounts of roughly 0.5 to 1 ug was reverse transcribed with random hexamers. The immunoSEQ assay covered 54 Vbeta and 13 Jbeta segments for CDR3. From the immunoSEQ multiplex PCR reads, TCRdb called clonotypes with MiXCR, one entry per CDR3 protein. The top ten hold 0.21% of the sample, which has roughly 150,000 distinct CDR3 sequences, roughly 94% seen once. A remark on this clonotype: Its matching antigen is unknown.

J was trimmed by 7 bases and V by 3 bases; bases with no gene match: 8. Germline V gene sequence: CDR1 MNHNY, CDR2 SVGAGI (reference sequence). The CDR3 contains 15 residues. The rearrangement uses TRBV6-6 and TRBJ2-1; 8 positions match TRBD1. Specimen: CD8+ T cells from PBMCs. The TCR sequence derives from a human donor with multiple sclerosis. For the CDR3, the DNA is TGTGCCAGCAGTTATATGCCGGGACAGGCTAATGAGCAGTTCTTC. The encoded protein is CASSYMPGQANEQFF.